The clone carrying this T cell receptor (beta chain) has just a few counts. Germline CDR1 is ENHRY and CDR2 is SYGVKD. The V end was cut by 10 bases, the J end by 5 bases, with 12 bases between. This CDR3 is built from 11 residues. The sample comes from a study of cytotoxic CD8 clonotypes in ibrutinib-treated CLL. TCRdb's table, derived via immunoSEQ multiplex PCR, lists solely in-frame clones and lacks some. The repertoire has 250,000 to 350,000 clones, more than 70% of them found once; the top ten carry about 5.8%. The sequencing here drew on PBMCs, taken at disease progression, from a patient treated with ibrutinib. This TCR was recovered from a human donor with chronic lymphocytic leukemia. The chain couples TRBV10-3 to TRBJ2-7; no clear D. CDR3 region: CATRTANEQYF. CDR3 bases: TGTGCCACCCGGACGGCCAACGAGCAGTACTTC.